This T cell receptor (beta chain) originates from a study of technical replicates of blood from a handful of donors. The table came from immunoSEQ multiplex PCR; TCRdb's copy has only in-frame clones and leaves some out. The sample lists under 70,000 clones; roughly 92% were seen once. V was cut by 5 bases and J by 6 bases, with 17 bases left in between. Germline V gene sequence: CDR1 SGHVS, CDR2 FQNEAQ. The CDR3 runs 16 residues. The sequenced material came from PBMCs. The rearrangement links TRBV7-8 to TRBJ1-6; tentatively, D is TRBD1 (6 bases). This sequence originates from a human donor in good health. Some clones in this sample may be carry-over from other donors' samples. CDR3 DNA: TGTGCCAGCAGCCGCGGCTCGGGACACAGTAATTCACCCCTCCACTTT. Its translation: CASSRGSGHSNSPLHF.